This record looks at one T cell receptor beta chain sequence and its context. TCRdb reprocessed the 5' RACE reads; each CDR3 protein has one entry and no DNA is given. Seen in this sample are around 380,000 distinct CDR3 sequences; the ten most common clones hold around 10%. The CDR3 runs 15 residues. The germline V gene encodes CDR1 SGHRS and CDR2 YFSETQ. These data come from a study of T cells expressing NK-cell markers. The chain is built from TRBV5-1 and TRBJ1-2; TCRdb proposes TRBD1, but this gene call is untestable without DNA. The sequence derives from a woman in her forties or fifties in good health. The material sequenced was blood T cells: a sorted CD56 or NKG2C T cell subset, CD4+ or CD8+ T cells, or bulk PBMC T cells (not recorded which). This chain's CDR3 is CASSWTPGTGEFYTF.